The rows below give T cell receptor beta chains drawn from one sample of a study of glioma-infiltrating T cells after dendritic cell vaccination. Profiled with immunoSEQ multiplex PCR; TCRdb holds only in-frame clones, not every one. The sample lists roughly 82,000 clones; roughly 89% were seen once. The starting material was blood, obtained before dendritic cell vaccination. These TCRs come from a human donor with glioblastoma. Each CDR3 is given with its conserved first and last residue. A D gene is named only where the DNA matches it firmly. Part of the rows lack a size; the others show once, few, many or a class for expanded clones.

j_call: TRBJ2-7; clone_size: .; d_call: .; v_call: TRBV6-1; cdr3_aa: CASSDRGGEQYF; cdr3_nt: TGTGCCAGCAGTGATAGGGGGGGCGAGCAGTACTTC
j_call: TRBJ1-5; clone_size: .; d_call: TRBD1; v_call: TRBV2; cdr3_aa: CASSVGGTGVRGMGNQPQHF; cdr3_nt: TGTGCCAGCAGCGTCGGCGGGACAGGGGTTAGGGGAATGGGCAATCAGCCCCAGCATTTT
j_call: TRBJ2-1; clone_size: .; d_call: TRBD2; v_call: TRBV4-2; cdr3_aa: CASSPRTSGDYNEQFF; cdr3_nt: TGTGCCAGCAGCCCTCGGACTAGCGGGGATTACAATGAGCAGTTCTTC
j_call: TRBJ2-7; clone_size: .; d_call: .; v_call: TRBV7-8; cdr3_aa: CASSVRGYEQYF; cdr3_nt: TGTGCCAGCAGCGTCCGGGGGTACGAGCAGTACTTC
j_call: TRBJ2-2; clone_size: .; d_call: .; v_call: TRBV5-4; cdr3_aa: CASSPWWGRGTGELFF; cdr3_nt: TGTGCCAGCAGCCCGTGGTGGGGGCGCGGCACCGGGGAGCTGTTTTTT
j_call: TRBJ2-2; clone_size: .; d_call: .; v_call: TRBV5-8; cdr3_aa: CASRIKGLTGELFF; cdr3_nt: TGTGCCAGCAGGATAAAGGGACTTACCGGGGAGCTGTTTTTT
j_call: TRBJ2-3; clone_size: .; d_call: .; v_call: TRBV30; cdr3_aa: CAWSVGTDTQYF; cdr3_nt: TGTGCCTGGAGTGTCGGGACAGATACGCAGTATTTT
j_call: TRBJ1-1; clone_size: .; d_call: .; v_call: TRBV6-1; cdr3_aa: CASSESRLVNTEAFF; cdr3_nt: TGTGCCAGCAGTGAGTCCCGGCTAGTGAACACTGAAGCTTTCTTT
j_call: TRBJ1-1; clone_size: once; d_call: .; v_call: TRBV10-3; cdr3_aa: CAIREAPENTEAFF; cdr3_nt: TGTGCCATCCGGGAGGCACCCGAGAACACTGAAGCTTTCTTT
j_call: TRBJ2-7; clone_size: .; d_call: .; v_call: TRBV11-2; cdr3_aa: CASSFSPGALGEQYF; cdr3_nt: TGTGCCAGCAGCTTTAGTCCAGGGGCCTTGGGAGAGCAGTACTTC
j_call: TRBJ1-2; clone_size: .; d_call: TRBD1; v_call: TRBV2; cdr3_aa: CASSAQGADGYTF; cdr3_nt: TGTGCCAGCAGTGCACAGGGGGCGGACGGCTACACCTTC
j_call: TRBJ2-5; clone_size: .; d_call: TRBD1; v_call: TRBV5-1; cdr3_aa: CASSLVGTAQETQYF; cdr3_nt: TGCGCCAGCAGCTTGGTGGGGACAGCCCAAGAGACCCAGTACTTC
j_call: TRBJ1-5; clone_size: .; d_call: .; v_call: TRBV27; cdr3_aa: CASSLHVSNQPQHF; cdr3_nt: TGTGCCAGCAGTTTACATGTTAGCAATCAGCCCCAGCATTTT